This T cell receptor (beta chain) was identified in a study of blood T cell repertoires in COVID-19. Study context: PBMCs, B-cell-depleted T cells, or T cells provided the cDNA or gDNA that made up the material.

TCRdb's table, derived via immunoSEQ multiplex PCR, lists solely in-frame clones and lacks some. Among around 99,000 clones listed, around 81% were seen once. The trim removed 0 bases at V and 4 bases at J, leaving 7 bases unmatched. The germline V gene encodes CDR1 LNHDA and CDR2 SQIVND (reference sequence). The CDR3 length is 17 residues. The chain recombines TRBV19 with TRBJ2-2, with 8 bases matching TRBD1. This TCR derives from a human donor in a cohort sampled during active or convalescent COVID-19. What was sequenced was peripheral blood. This CDR3 reads CASSIDRRTGFTGELFF. The CDR3 coding sequence is TGTGCCAGTAGTATAGATAGGCGGACAGGGTTCACCGGGGAGCTGTTTTTT. Full variable domain (remainder filled in from reference TRBV19 and TRBJ2-2): DGGITQSPKYLFRKEGQNVTLSCEQNLNHDAMYWYRQDPGQGLRLIYYSQIVNDFQKGDIAEGYSVSREKKESFPLTVTSAQKNPTAFYLCASSIDRRTGFTGELFFGEGSRLTVL.